This T cell receptor beta chain derives from a study of response to subunit inactivated influenza vaccine. Germline V gene sequence: CDR1 LGHNA, CDR2 YNFKEQ. Losses at the gene ends were 10 bases for V and 13 bases for J; bases not matched to a gene: 18. CDR3 size: 14 residues. General observations from the study: Authors suggested that a seasonal influenza vaccination recruits few new T cells each time.

Using its own MiXCR run on the RT-PCR reads, TCRdb lists one record per CDR3 protein. Of 550,000 to 800,000 distinct CDR3 sequences in the sample, 15% to 19% were seen once. In this sample, this clonotype turned up a few times. Its antigen is as yet unknown. The sequencing here drew on PBMCs from blood, taken about 12 days after vaccination. The V and J genes are TRBV4-2 and TRBJ2-7; 11 nucleotides align to TRBD1. The sequence derives from a man aged 45-60 years who received an inactivated influenza vaccine. CDR3 region: CATPQGQGAYEPYF. The CDR3 region has the DNA TGTGCCACCCCGCAAGGACAGGGGGCCTACGAGCCCTACTTC.